Below are 10 T cell receptor beta chains sequenced from a single sample in a study of blood T cells in healthy people across ages. Together with a sample-barcoded 5' primer, a J-beta primer mix was included in a second PCR lasting about 6 to 11 cycles. TCRdb recomputed calls from the 5' RACE reads with MiXCR, one row per CDR3 protein. The sample has around 580,000 distinct CDR3 sequences; roughly 48% are singletons. The sample consisted of blood. The origin of the receptors is a man older than 75 in good health.

CDR3 sequence (DNA): TGTGCCAGCAGCGGACAGGGGATTGAAGCTTTCTTT. Encoded protein: CASSGQGIEAFF. The V gene is TRBV9, the J gene TRBJ1-1; the match to TRBD1 covers 8 bases. The CDR3 length is 12 residues. With 3 bases clipped from V and 7 bases from J, the junction kept 2 bases outside the gene matches. Germline CDR1 reads SGDLS; CDR2 reads YYNGEE.

This clonotype was detected a few times. The chain is built from TRBV29-1 and TRBJ2-1; D is unresolved. Trimming shortened V by 2 bases and J by 8 bases, and 4 bases separated the two germline ends. The CDR3 runs to 10 residues. Germline CDR1 is SQVTM and CDR2 is ANQGSEA. CDR3 amino acids: CSVETDEQFF. For the CDR3, the DNA is TGCAGCGTTGAAACGGATGAGCAGTTCTTC.

In its sample, this clonotype was seen a few times. The V gene is TRBV7-9, the J gene TRBJ2-7; no firm D call. Trimming removed 0 bases at V and 0 bases at J, with 9 bases between. CDR3 length: 15 amino acids. Germline V lookup: CDR1 SEHNR, CDR2 FQNEAQ (reference sequence). The CDR3 loop is CASSLAGESSYEQYF. CDR3 coding DNA: TGTGCCAGCAGCTTAGCGGGCGAGAGCTCCTACGAGCAGTACTTC.

The chain recombines TRBV10-3 with TRBJ1-1, with D unresolved. The V gene's germline CDR1 is ENHRY and CDR2 SYGVKD. The ends were cut back, 6 bases at V and 4 bases at J, with 15 bases in the middle. The CDR3 extends over 14 amino acids. The CDR3 loop is CAIRSTPEGTEAFF. The CDR3 coding sequence is TGTGCCATCAGGTCGACCCCCGAGGGCACTGAAGCTTTCTTT.

V gene TRBV20-1 combines with J gene TRBJ1-5; 9 bases line up with TRBD1. After removal of 5 bases from V and 6 bases from J, the junction contained 5 bases not matched to a gene. Germline V gene sequence: CDR1 DFQATT, CDR2 SNEGSKA (reference sequence). The CDR3 has 13 amino acids. CDR3: CSASGQGGQPQHF. The CDR3 nucleotides are TGCAGTGCTTCGGGACAGGGAGGTCAGCCCCAGCATTTT.

The rearrangement uses TRBV18 and TRBJ1-1; 8 nucleotides align to TRBD1. Per germline, CDR1 KGHSH and CDR2 LQKENI. With V trimmed by 3 bases and J by 1 base, 4 bases remained unmatched. This CDR3 has 15 amino acids. CDR3 nucleotide sequence: TGTGCCAGCTCACCCTTCGGGACAGGGAACACTGAAGCTTTCTTT. Its translation: CASSPFGTGNTEAFF.

V gene TRBV5-6 combines with J gene TRBJ2-5; TRBD2 matches 11 bases. The CDR3 covers 15 residues. V shed 4 bases, J shed 5 bases, and the junction held 7 bases outside the gene matches. Germline assignment: CDR1 SGHDT and CDR2 YYEEEE. The CDR3 nucleotides read TGTGCCAGCAGCACCCGGACTAGCGGGTGGGAGACCCAGTACTTC. As protein: CASSTRTSGWETQYF.

The table lists this clonotype with a few counts. The J gene is TRBJ2-7, the V gene TRBV29-1, with 8 nucleotides matching TRBD1. The trim removed 7 bases at V and 6 bases at J, leaving 11 bases unmatched. CDR3 length: 13 residues. Per the germline V gene, CDR1 is SQVTM and CDR2 is ANQGSEA. Here the CDR3 DNA reads TGCAGCGGCACACTAACAGGGGGTGGCGAGCAGTACTTC. This codes for CSGTLTGGGEQYF.

V usage is TRBV4-3 and J usage is TRBJ1-2; tentatively, D is TRBD1 (6 bases). Germline V gives CDR1 LGHNA, CDR2 YSLEER. V was clipped by 0 bases and J by 5 bases, with 16 bases between them. This CDR3 is 16 amino acids long. The CDR3 is CASSQESPRDMYGYTF. The CDR3 DNA sequence: TGCGCCAGCAGCCAAGAGTCCCCAAGGGACATGTATGGCTACACCTTC.

In its sample, this clonotype was seen a few times. Just one base apart from a much larger clone, this may be a read error. This chain connects TRBV6-5 to TRBJ2-7, with 9 nucleotides matching TRBD2. The CDR3 is 16 amino acids. Germline CDR1 is MNHEY and CDR2 is SVGAGI. J lost 7 bases, V lost 11 bases, and 21 bases had no gene match. The CDR3 DNA follows: TGTGCCTGCAAGTCAGGGGCTAGCGGGGAGAAAAATGAGCAGTACTTC. Protein product: CACKSGASGEKNEQYF.